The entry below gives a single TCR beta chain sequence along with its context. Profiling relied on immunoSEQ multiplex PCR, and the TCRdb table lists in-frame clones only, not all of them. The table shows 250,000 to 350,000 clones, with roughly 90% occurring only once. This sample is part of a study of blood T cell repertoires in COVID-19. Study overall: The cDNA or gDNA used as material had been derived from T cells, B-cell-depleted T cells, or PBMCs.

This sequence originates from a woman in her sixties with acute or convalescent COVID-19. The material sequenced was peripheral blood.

The CDR3: CASSQTGDTQYF. The CDR3 nucleotides read TGTGCCAGCAGTCAGACAGGAGATACGCAGTATTTT. The V and J genes are TRBV6-5 and TRBJ2-3; maybe TRBD1 (6 bases). V lost 5 bases to trimming and J lost 5 bases, with 8 bases between them. The CDR3 spans 12 residues. Germline V lookup: CDR1 MNHEY, CDR2 SVGAGI.